A single sample is the source of the 19 T cell receptor beta chains below, sequenced in a study of cytomegalovirus exposure and HLA in healthy donors. Primers included in the PCR were 60 Vbeta and 13 Jbeta primers. TCRdb's table, derived via immunoSEQ multiplex PCR, lists solely in-frame clones and lacks some. This table holds around 210,000 clones. The sample consisted of PBMCs. The receptors here all came from a girl aged 2 to 9 in good health and CMV-seropositive.

The chain has TRBV28 and TRBJ1-5, with D possibly matching TRBD1 (5 bases). The V gene lost 8 bases and the J gene lost 6 bases, with 17 bases spanning the gap. Germline V gives CDR1 MDHEN, CDR2 SYDVKM. CDR3 length: 14 residues. CDR3 region: CASALGGYSQPQHF. CDR3 nucleotides: TGTGCCAGCGCCCTCGGGGGTTACAGTCAGCCCCAGCATTTT.

The rearrangement joins TRBV6-5 to TRBJ2-1; D remains unclear. There are 11 residues in the CDR3. CDR1 MNHEY and CDR2 SVGAGI come from the germline V gene. V gave up 6 bases and J gave up 9 bases, with 9 bases separating them. CDR3 region: CASRAPPEQFF. In DNA form, the CDR3 reads TGTGCCAGCAGAGCACCGCCTGAGCAGTTCTTC.

The genes are TRBV5-1 and TRBJ2-7; possible D gene TRBD2, 6 bases. The V end was cut by 2 bases, the J end by 3 bases, with 15 bases between. CDR1 and CDR2 (germline): SGHRS, YFSETQ. The CDR3 length is 15 residues. CDR3 region: CASSFRRGTFYEQYF. CDR3 nucleotides: TGCGCCAGCAGCTTTAGGAGGGGCACCTTCTACGAGCAGTACTTC.

The V and J genes are TRBV7-9 and TRBJ1-1; tentative D call: TRBD1 (6 bases). V was trimmed by 5 bases and J by 7 bases, leaving 11 bases between them. Germline values: CDR1 SEHNR, CDR2 FQNEAQ (reference sequence). The CDR3 length is 12 residues. This chain's CDR3 is CASSQQGNEAFF. The CDR3 DNA sequence: TGTGCCAGCAGCCAACAGGGAAATGAAGCTTTCTTT.

CDR3 sequence reads: CASSEVGWRDEQFF. CDR3 coding DNA: TGTGCCAGCAGTGAAGTAGGGTGGAGGGATGAGCAGTTCTTC. The V and J genes are TRBV6-1 and TRBJ2-1, with TRBD2 as a possible D gene (6 bases). The germline V gene has CDR1 MNHNS and CDR2 SASEGT. Trimming shortened V by 1 base and J by 8 bases, and 12 bases separated the two germline ends. CDR3 length: 14 amino acids.

V gene TRBV18 combines with J gene TRBJ2-7, with TRBD1 as a possible D gene (6 bases). The germline V gene has CDR1 KGHSH and CDR2 LQKENI. The CDR3 is 15 residues long. V lost 4 bases and J 5 bases, leaving 18 bases between the germline ends. CDR3 residues: CASSRETGRFHEQYF. CDR3 bases: TGTGCCAGCTCACGAGAGACAGGCAGGTTCCACGAGCAGTACTTC.

The chain is built from TRBV27 and TRBJ1-5; D ambiguous. Germline values: CDR1 MNHEY, CDR2 SMNVEV (reference sequence). V lost 4 bases to trimming and J lost 4 bases, with 8 bases between them. This CDR3 is built from 13 residues. The CDR3 spells CASSYGENQPQHF. The DNA for the CDR3 is TGTGCCAGCAGTTACGGAGAGAATCAGCCCCAGCATTTT.

The gene calls are TRBV19 and TRBJ2-3; 11 nucleotides line up with TRBD2. The CDR3 spans 18 residues. V lost 4 bases to trimming and J lost 1 base; unmatched junction nucleotides: 10. Looked up from germline, CDR1 is LNHDA and CDR2 is SQIVND (reference sequence). This CDR3 is CASSSQTSGRARTDTQYF. The CDR3, as DNA: TGTGCCAGTAGTAGCCAAACTAGCGGGAGAGCCCGCACAGATACGCAGTATTTT.

V gene TRBV9 combines with J gene TRBJ2-1; 7 bases match TRBD2. CDR3 length: 13 amino acids. V shed 4 bases and J 10 bases; nucleotides not matched to a gene: 8. CDR1 is SGDLS, CDR2 YYNGEE, per germline. This CDR3 is CASSSRLAGEQFF. The CDR3 DNA sequence: TGTGCCAGCAGCTCTAGACTAGCTGGCGAGCAGTTCTTC.

This chain links TRBV25-1 with TRBJ2-3, with unresolved D. V shed 3 bases and J shed 2 bases, with 9 bases lying between them. This CDR3 has 14 amino acids. The germline V gene has CDR1 MGHDK and CDR2 SYGVNS. The CDR3 DNA sequence: TGTGCCAGCAGTGACGTGCGGCCCACAGATACGCAGTATTTT. Translated: CASSDVRPTDTQYF.

The J gene is TRBJ2-7, the V gene TRBV15; D is undetermined. V gave up 5 bases and J gave up 6 bases, with 11 bases separating them. The CDR3 spans 12 residues. The germline CDR1 and CDR2 sequences are LNHNV and YYDKDF (reference sequence). The CDR3 nucleotides are TGTGCCACCAGCCCTCCCCAGGCCGAGCAGTACTTC. This encodes CATSPPQAEQYF.

The chain is built from TRBV6-1 and TRBJ1-1; D is unresolved. The CDR3 loop spans 15 amino acids. CDR1 is MNHNS, CDR2 SASEGT, per germline. V was cut by 8 bases and J by 0 bases, with 16 bases left in between. The CDR3 loop is CASEPATSLNTEAFF. The CDR3 nucleotides are TGTGCCAGCGAACCTGCGACTTCACTGAACACTGAAGCTTTCTTT.

This chain links TRBV27 with TRBJ2-1; 8 bases are a match to TRBD2. The junction had 3 bases not matched to a gene; V was cut back by 2 bases and J by 6 bases. Germline V CDR1 and CDR2: MNHEY, SMNVEV (reference sequence). The CDR3 contains 14 residues. The CDR3 coding sequence is TGTGCCAGCAGTTTAGCCGGGAGGGGCAATGAGCAGTTCTTC. Encoded protein: CASSLAGRGNEQFF.

The genes are TRBV5-6 and TRBJ2-5; tentative D call: TRBD1 (6 bases). V lost 2 bases and J 4 bases, leaving 12 bases between the germline ends. The CDR3 runs to 14 residues. CDR1 and CDR2 (germline): SGHDT, YYEEEE. CDR3 loop: CASSFSGVRETQYF. The CDR3, as DNA: TGTGCCAGCAGCTTCTCAGGGGTCCGAGAGACCCAGTACTTC. The full variable domain, with the rest looked up from reference TRBV5-6 and TRBJ2-5, is DAGVTQSPTHLIKTRGQQVTLRCSPKSGHDTVSWYQQALGQGPQFIFQYYEEEERQRGNFPDRFSGHQFPNYSSELNVNALLLGDSALYLCASSFSGVRETQYFGPGTRLLVL.

The J gene is TRBJ2-3, the V gene TRBV2, with 8 nucleotides matching TRBD2. The V and J ends lost 1 base and 0 bases, in that order; junction bases with no gene match: 6. The CDR3 consists of 17 residues. Germline loops: CDR1 SNHLY, CDR2 FYNNEI. The CDR3 region has the DNA TGTGCCAGCAGTGAAGATTACGCGGGAGGTAGCACAGATACGCAGTATTTT. This translates into CASSEDYAGGSTDTQYF.

The chain joins TRBV14 to TRBJ1-1; D is ambiguous. The CDR3 is 13 amino acids. V shed 5 bases and J shed 4 bases, with 11 bases lying between them. Germline lookup yields CDR1 SGHDN and CDR2 FVKESK. The CDR3 loop is CASSAELGTEAFF. CDR3 in DNA: TGTGCCAGCAGCGCGGAGTTAGGCACTGAAGCTTTCTTT.

This rearrangement joins TRBV6-4 to TRBJ1-4; D is ambiguous. CDR1 MRHNA and CDR2 SNTAGT come from the germline V gene. V dropped 7 bases and J dropped 0 bases, with 9 bases sitting between them. This CDR3 has 14 residues. The DNA of the CDR3 is TGTGCCAGCATCCCGAGATCAACTAATGAAAAACTGTTTTTT. Its protein is CASIPRSTNEKLFF.

The gene calls are TRBV30 and TRBJ2-7; 7 positions match TRBD2. The CDR3 runs 12 residues. CDR1 and CDR2 (germline): GTSNPN, SVGIG (reference sequence). V dropped 3 bases and J dropped 2; count of bases not matched to a gene: 1. The chain's CDR3 is CAWRGGTYEQYF. For the CDR3, the DNA is TGTGCCTGGAGGGGAGGGACCTACGAGCAGTACTTC.

The V gene is TRBV10-3, the J gene TRBJ2-1, with 9 bases fitting TRBD2. The CDR3 extends over 14 amino acids. Germline V gene lookup returns CDR1 ENHRY and CDR2 SYGVKD. The V gene end was trimmed by 4 bases and the J gene end by 5 bases; junction bases not matched to a gene: 3. The CDR3 reads CAISGASGNNEQFF. Here the CDR3 DNA reads TGTGCCATCAGTGGGGCTAGCGGGAACAATGAGCAGTTCTTC.